A selection of T cell receptor beta chains follows, all from one sample in a study of control samples from healthy donors and cancer patients. Sequencing was performed with immunoSEQ multiplex PCR; in TCRdb, only in-frame clones are kept and a portion is missing. This table holds about 170,000 clones, 90% to 95% found once. Sample: blood. Receptors were obtained from a woman in her 30s in good health. The CDR3 runs from the conserved cysteine through the conserved F or W. Fields, in order: CDR3 protein, CDR3 DNA, D gene, J gene, clone size, V gene. A D gene is named only where the DNA matches it firmly. The size of a clone is reported for some rows only, either as once, few or many, or as a class for expanded clones.

CDR3aa: CASTGPNTEAFF; CDR3nt: TGTGCCAGCACTGGGCCGAACACTGAAGCTTTCTTT; d_gene: .; j_gene: TRBJ1-1; abundance: .; v_gene: TRBV6-5
CDR3aa: CASSLRPGSNTEAFF; CDR3nt: TGTGCCAGCAGTTTACGGCCGGGCTCGAACACTGAAGCTTTCTTT; d_gene: .; j_gene: TRBJ1-1; abundance: .; v_gene: TRBV27
CDR3aa: CASSLLGSNEKLFF; CDR3nt: TGTGCCAGCAGCTTGCTAGGGAGTAATGAAAAACTGTTTTTT; d_gene: .; j_gene: TRBJ1-4; abundance: .; v_gene: TRBV5-6
CDR3aa: CASSVALGLSPLHF; CDR3nt: TGTGCCAGCAGCGTAGCCCTTGGACTCTCACCCCTCCACTTT; d_gene: .; j_gene: TRBJ1-6; abundance: once; v_gene: TRBV9
CDR3aa: CASSLSSDYEQYF; CDR3nt: TGCGCCAGCAGCTTGTCATCAGACTACGAGCAGTACTTC; d_gene: .; j_gene: TRBJ2-7; abundance: .; v_gene: TRBV5-1
CDR3aa: CASSLERGANYGYTF; CDR3nt: TGTGCCAGCTCACTGGAGAGGGGCGCTAACTATGGCTACACCTTC; d_gene: .; j_gene: TRBJ1-2; abundance: few; v_gene: TRBV18
CDR3aa: CASSIGWRQAHQPQHF; CDR3nt: TGTGCCAGTAGTATAGGATGGAGGCAGGCACATCAGCCCCAGCATTTT; d_gene: .; j_gene: TRBJ1-5; abundance: .; v_gene: TRBV19
CDR3aa: CASGGELEQYF; CDR3nt: TGCGCCAGCGGTGGGGAGCTTGAGCAGTACTTC; d_gene: .; j_gene: TRBJ2-7; abundance: few; v_gene: TRBV5-1
CDR3aa: CASSLDPGGTYNEQFF; CDR3nt: TGTGCCAGCAGCTTAGACCCGGGAGGAACGTACAATGAGCAGTTCTTC; d_gene: TRBD2; j_gene: TRBJ2-1; abundance: .; v_gene: TRBV7-2
CDR3aa: CASSQGQGAYNEQFF; CDR3nt: TGTGCCAGCAGCCAGGGACAGGGAGCCTACAATGAGCAGTTCTTC; d_gene: TRBD1; j_gene: TRBJ2-1; abundance: .; v_gene: TRBV9
CDR3aa: CASSLGDRGNSPLHF; CDR3nt: TGTGCCAGCAGCTTAGGGGACAGGGGGAATTCACCCCTCCACTTT; d_gene: TRBD1; j_gene: TRBJ1-6; abundance: .; v_gene: TRBV11-2
CDR3aa: CASSRRDGTDTQYF; CDR3nt: TGTGCCAGCAGCAGACGGGACGGCACAGATACGCAGTATTTT; d_gene: .; j_gene: TRBJ2-3; abundance: .; v_gene: TRBV7-8
CDR3aa: CASSDRQGGIQPQHF; CDR3nt: TGCGCCAGCAGTGACCGACAGGGAGGGATTCAGCCCCAGCATTTT; d_gene: TRBD1; j_gene: TRBJ1-5; abundance: .; v_gene: TRBV10-2
CDR3aa: CAWSRGEKLFF; CDR3nt: TGTGCCTGGAGCAGGGGTGAAAAACTGTTTTTT; d_gene: .; j_gene: TRBJ1-4; abundance: .; v_gene: TRBV30
CDR3aa: CATSAPDRGPTGELFF; CDR3nt: TGTGCCACCAGTGCCCCGGACAGGGGGCCCACCGGGGAGCTGTTTTTT; d_gene: TRBD1; j_gene: TRBJ2-2; abundance: .; v_gene: TRBV24-1
CDR3aa: CASGSGDTDTQYF; CDR3nt: TGTGCCAGCGGCAGCGGAGACACAGATACGCAGTATTTT; d_gene: .; j_gene: TRBJ2-3; abundance: .; v_gene: TRBV6-5
CDR3aa: CASSVAAGGEDTQYF; CDR3nt: TGTGCCAGCAGCGTAGCGGCGGGAGGGGAAGATACGCAGTATTTT; d_gene: TRBD2; j_gene: TRBJ2-3; abundance: .; v_gene: TRBV9
CDR3aa: CASSELAGFRSYNEQFF; CDR3nt: TGTGCCAGCAGTGAACTAGCGGGGTTTCGCTCCTACAATGAGCAGTTCTTC; d_gene: TRBD2; j_gene: TRBJ2-1; abundance: .; v_gene: TRBV6-1
CDR3aa: CASSPRTSGSSSYEQYF; CDR3nt: TGTGCCAGCAGTCCCCGGACTAGCGGGAGTTCCTCCTACGAGCAGTACTTC; d_gene: TRBD2; j_gene: TRBJ2-7; abundance: .; v_gene: TRBV6-6
CDR3aa: CSAPQETQYF; CDR3nt: TGCAGTGCTCCCCAAGAGACCCAGTACTTC; d_gene: .; j_gene: TRBJ2-5; abundance: .; v_gene: TRBV20-1
CDR3aa: CASSPTSGGAEQYF; CDR3nt: TGTGCCAGCAGCCCGACTAGCGGGGGGGCCGAGCAGTACTTC; d_gene: TRBD2; j_gene: TRBJ2-7; abundance: .; v_gene: TRBV7-3
CDR3aa: CASSLAGTGYSNQPQHF; CDR3nt: TGTGCCAGCAGCTTGGCCGGGACAGGATATAGCAATCAGCCCCAGCATTTT; d_gene: TRBD1; j_gene: TRBJ1-5; abundance: .; v_gene: TRBV5-8
CDR3aa: CASSLDIYSNQPQHF; CDR3nt: TGCGCCAGCAGCTTGGACATCTATAGCAATCAGCCCCAGCATTTT; d_gene: .; j_gene: TRBJ1-5; abundance: .; v_gene: TRBV5-1
CDR3aa: CASSLDWQNTEAFF; CDR3nt: TGTGCCAGCAGCTTAGATTGGCAGAACACTGAAGCTTTCTTT; d_gene: .; j_gene: TRBJ1-1; abundance: .; v_gene: TRBV11-3
CDR3aa: CASSPPGLVYNEQFF; CDR3nt: TGTGCCAGCTCACCACCGGGATTAGTCTACAATGAGCAGTTCTTC; d_gene: .; j_gene: TRBJ2-1; abundance: once; v_gene: TRBV18
CDR3aa: CASSLSGQGSNQPQHF; CDR3nt: TGTGCCAGCAGTTTATCGGGACAGGGTAGCAATCAGCCCCAGCATTTT; d_gene: TRBD1; j_gene: TRBJ1-5; abundance: once; v_gene: TRBV27